This T cell receptor (beta chain) stems from a study of TIL therapy for anti-PD-1-resistant metastatic lung cancer. The time point here: pre-treatment sample, taken before nivolumab and TIL therapy. Most excised metastases sampled were pleural nodules or supraclavicular lymph nodes. The germline V gene has CDR1 SEHNR and CDR2 FQNEAQ (reference sequence). CDR3 length equals 15 residues. Trimming pared 0 bases from V and 6 bases from J, leaving 9 bases between. Broader study findings: Patients were highly selected, enriched for treatment-naive, never-smoker and oncogene-addicted cases. TIL cultures after expansion showed higher clonality and lower diversity than baseline tumor (median about 6% vs 30%).

The immunoSEQ assay was v3. Profiled with immunoSEQ multiplex PCR; TCRdb holds only in-frame clones, not every one. The data contain 95,000 or so clones, less than 70% of them singletons. This clone was observed a handful of times. Its specificity is unknown. J is TRBJ1-6 and V is TRBV7-9; D not certain. This material consisted of tumor tissue, taken at baseline. The clonotype originates from a person between 25 and 80 years old with non-small cell lung cancer. CDR3 DNA sequence: TGTGCCAGCAGCTTAGCAGATAGTCTTAATTCACCCCTCCACTTT. Amino acid sequence: CASSLADSLNSPLHF.